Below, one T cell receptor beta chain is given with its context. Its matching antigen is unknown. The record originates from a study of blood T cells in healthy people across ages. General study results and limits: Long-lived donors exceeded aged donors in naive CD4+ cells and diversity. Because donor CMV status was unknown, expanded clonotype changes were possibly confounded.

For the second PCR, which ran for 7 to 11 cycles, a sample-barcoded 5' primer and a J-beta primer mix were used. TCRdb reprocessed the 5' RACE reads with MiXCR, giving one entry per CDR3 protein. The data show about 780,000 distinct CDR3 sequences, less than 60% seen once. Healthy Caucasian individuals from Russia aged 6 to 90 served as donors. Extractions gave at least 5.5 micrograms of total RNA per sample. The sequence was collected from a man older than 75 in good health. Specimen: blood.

The DNA of the CDR3 is TGTGCCAGCAGGTCGGACCGCTATGGCTACACCTTC. Protein sequence: CASRSDRYGYTF. The rearrangement uses TRBV2 and TRBJ1-2; no firm D call. Trimming shortened V by 6 bases and J by 4 bases, and 9 bases separated the two germline ends. Germline lookup yields CDR1 SNHLY and CDR2 FYNNEI. This CDR3 is 12 amino acids long.